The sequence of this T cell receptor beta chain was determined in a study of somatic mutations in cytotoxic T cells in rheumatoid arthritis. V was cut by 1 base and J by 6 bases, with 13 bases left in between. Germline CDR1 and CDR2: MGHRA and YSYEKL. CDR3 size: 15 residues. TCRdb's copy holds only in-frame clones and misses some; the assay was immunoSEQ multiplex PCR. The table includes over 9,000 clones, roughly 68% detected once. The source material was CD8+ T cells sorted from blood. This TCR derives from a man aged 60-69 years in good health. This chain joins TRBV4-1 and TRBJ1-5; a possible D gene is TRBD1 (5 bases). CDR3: CASSQVSSRAQPQHF. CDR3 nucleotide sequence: TGCGCCAGCAGCCAAGTGAGTAGCAGGGCTCAGCCCCAGCATTTT.